This is a list of T cell receptor beta chains from one sample in a study of identical twins. TCRdb used MiXCR to reprocess the 5' RACE reads, holding one entry per CDR3 protein. This table has around 960,000 distinct CDR3 sequences, around 12% appearing once. This sample was also put to use in a study of yellow fever vaccine responses in identical twins.

Sequencing input: PBMCs. The source of these receptors is a woman aged 18-29 years in good health. The CDR3 runs from the conserved cysteine through the conserved F or W. D genes are given only for firm matches. Not every row has a clone size; where given, it reads once, few, many or a size class.

V,J,size,D,DNA,CDR3
TRBV19,TRBJ1-5,.,.,TGTGCCAGTAGGGCAACAGACTCAAGGCAGCCCCAGCATTTT,CASRATDSRQPQHF
TRBV12-3/TRBV12-4,TRBJ2-5,few,.,TGTGCCAGCAGTTTAGCCTGGGTAGGCGGGTTGAGAAAGACCCAGTACTTC,CASSLAWVGGLRKTQYF
TRBV7-2,TRBJ2-1,few,.,TGTGCCAGCAGCTTACTCCCGGGAGTAGTCCCTGAGCAGTTCTTC,CASSLLPGVVPEQFF
TRBV25-1,TRBJ2-5,few,TRBD2,TGTGCCAGCAGTGAGCTGGGACTAGCGGGACCGACCCAGTACTTC,CASSELGLAGPTQYF
TRBV11-2,TRBJ2-3,few,.,TGTGCCAGCAGCTCGCGGGGACAGTACACAGATACGCAGTATTTT,CASSSRGQYTDTQYF
TRBV29-1,TRBJ2-3,few,.,TGCAGCGTTGAGGCCCTCACTAGCACAGATACGCAGTATTTT,CSVEALTSTDTQYF
TRBV5-1,TRBJ2-7,.,.,TGCGCCAGCAGCTTGGGTAGTTTCCACGAGCAGTACTTC,CASSLGSFHEQYF
TRBV7-6,TRBJ2-3,many,.,TGTGCCAGCAGCTTAAACGGGGGCATGGCAGATACGCAGTATTTT,CASSLNGGMADTQYF
TRBV7-9,TRBJ1-1,.,.,TGTGCCAGCAGCTTAGGGCAGGGTGGGGACACTGAAGCTTTCTTT,CASSLGQGGDTEAFF
TRBV5-1,TRBJ2-7,many,TRBD1,TGCGCCAGCAGTCTGGACAGGGAAGGGCCCTACGAGCAGTACTTC,CASSLDREGPYEQYF
TRBV5-8,TRBJ2-1,few,.,TGTGCCAGCAGTGTGGTGTCAGGTCCTTACAATGAGCAGTTCTTC,CASSVVSGPYNEQFF
TRBV6-5,TRBJ1-2,many,.,TGTGCCAGCAGTTACGCTCAGGGTAACTATGGCTACACCTTC,CASSYAQGNYGYTF
TRBV10-3,TRBJ1-6,.,TRBD1,TGTGCCATCAGGATAGACAGGGGCCTGAATTCACCCCTCCACTTT,CAIRIDRGLNSPLHF
TRBV12-3/TRBV12-4,TRBJ1-1,few,.,TGTGCCAGCATTCAGAACACTGAAGCTTTCTTT,CASIQNTEAFF
TRBV29-1,TRBJ2-7,.,TRBD1,TGCAGCGTCGGGGCGACAGGGGGAGTCGAGCAGTACTTC,CSVGATGGVEQYF
TRBV4-1,TRBJ2-1,.,TRBD2,TGCGCCAGCAGCCTCACGACTAGCGGGATTCTCAATGAGCAGTTCTTC,CASSLTTSGILNEQFF
TRBV5-5,TRBJ2-2,few,.,TGTGCCAGCAGCAGCAGACTCCTCCCAAGGGAGCTGTTTTTT,CASSSRLLPRELFF
TRBV6-1,TRBJ2-1,few,TRBD2,TGTGCCAGCAGGGGGACTAGCGGGGGAATTAGCTCCTACAATGAGCAGTTCTTC,CASRGTSGGISSYNEQFF
TRBV24-1,TRBJ2-1,.,TRBD1,TGTGCCACCAGTGATCCGGGACAGGGACCTCACAATGAGCAGTTCTTC,CATSDPGQGPHNEQFF
TRBV11-2,TRBJ2-2,few,TRBD1,TGTGCCAGCAGCACAGGGACAGGATTCTCAAACGGGGAGCTGTTTTTT,CASSTGTGFSNGELFF
TRBV18,TRBJ1-2,few,TRBD1,TGTGCCAGCTCCCCAAGTGAGGGGGCGGCTTATGGCTACACCTTC,CASSPSEGAAYGYTF
TRBV9,TRBJ1-6,.,.,TGTGCCAGCAGCGAACAGGGTAGTTCACCCCTCCACTTT,CASSEQGSSPLHF
TRBV10-3,TRBJ1-2,few,.,TGTGCCATCAGCCAACCCGGAAACCAAGATGGCTACACCTTC,CAISQPGNQDGYTF
TRBV5-1,TRBJ2-5,.,.,TGCGCCAGCAGCTTGAGTCTGGGACCGATCCAAGAGACCCAGTACTTC,CASSLSLGPIQETQYF
TRBV20-1,TRBJ2-3,few,TRBD2,TGCAGTGCTAGAGTGCGGGGGAGCACAGATACGCAGTATTTT,CSARVRGSTDTQYF
TRBV15,TRBJ2-3,.,TRBD2,TGTGCCACCAGCAGACAAAGCGGGGGGCCCGACTCGCAGTATTTT,CATSRQSGGPDSQYF
TRBV27,TRBJ2-3,few,.,TGTGCCAGCAGGCTCGACTTTTTAACTAGCACAGATACGCAGTATTTT,CASRLDFLTSTDTQYF
TRBV11-2,TRBJ2-3,.,TRBD2,TGTGCCAGCAGCTTATCGGGAGGACTGACAACAGATACGCAGTATTTT,CASSLSGGLTTDTQYF
TRBV7-3,TRBJ2-7,few,TRBD2,TGTGCCAGCAGCTTGAGTGCGGGAGAGGGCTACGAGCAGTACTTC,CASSLSAGEGYEQYF
TRBV20-1,TRBJ2-7,few,.,TGCAGTGCCGATATTTTAGTAGGTAGGATAACTGCCGAGCAGTACTTC,CSADILVGRITAEQYF
TRBV11-2,TRBJ1-6,.,TRBD1,TGTGCCAGCAGCCCTGGGGGTGCAGGGGGCCGATCCTTTAATTCACCCCTCCACTTT,CASSPGGAGGRSFNSPLHF
TRBV20-1,TRBJ2-2,many,.,TGCAGTGCTAGGGCCCTTGAGGACCTGAACACCGGGGAGCTGTTTTTT,CSARALEDLNTGELFF
TRBV9,TRBJ2-3,.,TRBD2,TGTGCCAGCAGCGTTGGCGGGAGACTTTCAGATACGCAGTATTTT,CASSVGGRLSDTQYF
TRBV7-2,TRBJ2-7,few,TRBD2,TGTGCCAGCAGCTTATTGCTAGCGGGAGTAGGGGAGCAGTACTTC,CASSLLLAGVGEQYF
TRBV7-9,TRBJ2-5,few,TRBD1,TGTGCCAGCAGCCCGCGGACAGGGACCCAAGAGACCCAGTACTTC,CASSPRTGTQETQYF
TRBV7-9,TRBJ2-7,once,.,TGTGCCAGCAGCCAAGGGACCGAGGGACCCTACGAGCAGTACTTC,CASSQGTEGPYEQYF
TRBV6-5,TRBJ2-3,many,.,TGTGCCAGCAGTTATTCCTCTAGCCCAGATACGCAGTATTTT,CASSYSSSPDTQYF
TRBV27,TRBJ2-4,many,.,TGTGCCAGCAGTTTAGGGTCCCTAAGCATTCAGTACTTC,CASSLGSLSIQYF
TRBV12-3/TRBV12-4,TRBJ2-1,few,TRBD2,TGTGCCAGCAGTTCCGTAGCGGGAGGGGTTTACAATGAGCAGTTCTTC,CASSSVAGGVYNEQFF
TRBV2,TRBJ1-4,few,.,TGTGCCAGCAGTGAAGAGGGTTTTGATGAAAAACTGTTTTTT,CASSEEGFDEKLFF
TRBV28,TRBJ2-1,.,TRBD1,TGTGCCAGCGACGAATCCGGGACAGGGTACAATGAGCAGTTCTTC,CASDESGTGYNEQFF
TRBV15,TRBJ2-1,many,.,TGTGCCACCAGCAGAGATTCGATAGAAGGCAATGAGCAGTTCTTC,CATSRDSIEGNEQFF
TRBV27,TRBJ2-3,.,TRBD1,TGTGCCAGCAGATACAGACAGGGGAGCACAGATACGCAGTATTTT,CASRYRQGSTDTQYF
TRBV24-1,TRBJ2-1,.,.,TGTGCCACCAGTGACCCGGACCGGAATGAGCAGTTCTTC,CATSDPDRNEQFF
TRBV7-3,TRBJ2-3,few,.,TGTGCCAGCAGCTTCCTACAGGGAGATACGCAGTATTTT,CASSFLQGDTQYF
TRBV7-8,TRBJ2-3,.,.,TGTGCCAGCAGCCCGTTCAGGTTTCGAACAGATACGCAGTATTTT,CASSPFRFRTDTQYF
TRBV27,TRBJ2-7,few,TRBD1,TGTGCCAGCAGTATACAGGGACAGGGCCCCTACGAGCAGTACTTC,CASSIQGQGPYEQYF
TRBV7-9,TRBJ2-3,.,TRBD1,TGTGCCAGCAGCGGGGACAGAAAGAACACAGATACGCAGTATTTT,CASSGDRKNTDTQYF
TRBV21-1,TRBJ1-2,few,.,TGTGCCCCTCCTTGTGGCTATGCTGGGCTCTACACCTTC,CAPPCGYAGLYTF
TRBV9,TRBJ2-2,few,TRBD2,TGTGCCAGCAACACGGGGGGGCCGTCCTTTGGGGAGCTGTTTTTT,CASNTGGPSFGELFF